Below are 25 T cell receptor beta chains sequenced from a single sample in a study of shared clonotypes between healthy human individuals. This table comes from immunoSEQ multiplex PCR, and its TCRdb copy is limited to in-frame clones, with some not included. The sample contains 1.4 million to 1.5 million clones, approximately 96% of which appear only once. The sequencing input was naive CD4+ T cells sorted from blood. As for subset: CD45RA+ positively selected. The source is a young man in good health.

Note on this clone: Other DNA variants within this sample encode the same CDR3. The V and J genes are TRBV18 and TRBJ2-1; 10 nucleotides agree with TRBD2. This CDR3 has 15 residues. J gave up 4 bases and V 3 bases, and 3 bases lay outside the gene matches. CDR1 is KGHSH and CDR2 is LQKENI in the germline V gene. This chain's CDR3 is CASSPLAGVYNEQFF. CDR3 DNA sequence: TGTGCCAGCTCACCGCTAGCGGGAGTTTACAATGAGCAGTTCTTC.

The J gene is TRBJ2-2, the V gene TRBV19, with a weak D call TRBD2 (6 bases). The CDR3 is 14 residues long. In germline, CDR1 is LNHDA, CDR2 SQIVND (reference sequence). V lost 4 bases, J lost 1 base, and 7 bases lay in between. DNA for the CDR3: TGTGCCAGTAGTAGGGGACTGAACACCGGGGAGCTGTTTTTT. It encodes CASSRGLNTGELFF.

The V call is TRBV29-1, the J call TRBJ1-1; the D gene is possibly TRBD1 (6 bases). CDR3 length equals 12 residues. The germline V and J ends were trimmed by 4 bases and 6 bases, with 12 bases remaining between them. Looked up from germline, CDR1 is SQVTM and CDR2 is ANQGSEA. This CDR3 is CSVGGAGSEAFF. The CDR3 DNA reads TGCAGCGTTGGGGGGGCAGGTTCTGAAGCTTTCTTT.

The genes are TRBV7-6 and TRBJ2-3; unclear D gene. Trimming took off 3 bases at V and 4 bases at J, with 11 bases between the two ends. Per germline, CDR1 SGHVS and CDR2 FNYEAQ. The CDR3 length is 14 residues. The CDR3 is CASSFGAVADTQYF. CDR3 coding DNA: TGTGCCAGCAGCTTTGGTGCGGTCGCAGATACGCAGTATTTT.

The chain recombines TRBV7-2 with TRBJ2-2; 8 bases map to TRBD1. The V gene's germline CDR1 is SGHTA and CDR2 FQGNSA. The junction had 13 bases not matched to a gene; V was cut back by 5 bases and J by 5 bases. There are 17 residues in the CDR3. The CDR3 is CASSRELRGRGTGELFF. In DNA form, the CDR3 reads TGTGCCAGCAGCCGAGAACTCAGGGGGCGGGGAACCGGGGAGCTGTTTTTT.

The chain links TRBV12-2 to TRBJ2-7; the D call TRBD1 from the table was never checked on the DNA. TRBV12-2 is recorded as a pseudogene. CDR3 length: 18 amino acids. CDR3 sequence: CARRDSGTGVPGFYEQYF. The CDR3 nucleotides are TGTGCAAGGAGGGACTCCGGGACAGGAGTCCCAGGGTTTTACGAGCAGTACTTC.

V is TRBV18 and J is TRBJ2-7, with D perhaps matching TRBD1 (6 bases). Germline V gives CDR1 KGHSH, CDR2 LQKENI. Trimming stripped 2 bases from V and 1 base from J, with 15 bases between. This CDR3 is built from 16 residues. The CDR3 nucleotides are TGTGCCAGCTCACCAAAACAGGGATCCTCGTCCTACGAGCAGTACTTC. It encodes CASSPKQGSSSYEQYF.

The rearrangement uses TRBV27 and TRBJ2-3; 9 positions agree with TRBD1. The V segment lost 6 bases and the J segment 3 bases; nucleotides outside the gene matches: 4. The CDR3 totals 14 residues. Germline CDR1 is MNHEY and CDR2 is SMNVEV (reference sequence). CDR3 sequence reads: CASRRDRVTDTQYF. The CDR3 nucleotides are TGTGCCAGCAGAAGGGACAGGGTAACAGATACGCAGTATTTT.

V is TRBV5-1 and J is TRBJ1-4; D may be TRBD1 (5 bases). The CDR3 consists of 15 residues. CDR1 and CDR2 from the germline V gene are SGHRS and YFSETQ. V was shortened by 2 bases and J by 8 bases, with 16 bases between the two germline ends. CDR3 sequence reads: CASSLGATSREKLFF. The CDR3 region has the DNA TGCGCCAGCAGCTTAGGGGCGACGAGCAGAGAAAAACTGTTTTTT. Combining the CDR3 with reference TRBV5-1 and TRBJ1-4 gives the whole variable domain KAGVTQTPRYLIKTRGQQVTLSCSPISGHRSVSWYQQTPGQGLQFLFEYFSETQRNKGNFPGRFSGRQFSNSRSEMNVSTLELGDSALYLCASSLGATSREKLFFGSGTQLSVL.

CDR3 loop: CASSIDEFPNTEAFF. The CDR3 nucleotides read TGTGCCAGTAGTATAGATGAGTTTCCGAACACTGAAGCTTTCTTT. The rearrangement joins TRBV19 to TRBJ1-1; D is unclear. The V gene lost 0 bases and the J gene lost 1 base, with 9 bases spanning the gap. The germline gives CDR1 LNHDA, CDR2 SQIVND (reference sequence). There are 15 residues in the CDR3.

The V gene is TRBV7-2, the J gene TRBJ1-1, with no clear D. Germline values: CDR1 SGHTA, CDR2 FQGNSA. Trimming removed 7 bases from V and 5 bases from J, with 14 bases in between. This CDR3 is built from 13 residues. The CDR3 DNA is TGTGCCAGCACCCTCCTTATTGGGACTGAAGCTTTCTTT. This encodes CASTLLIGTEAFF.

The rearrangement uses TRBV5-4 and TRBJ1-4; TRBD1 might be the D (5 bases). Trimming took off 0 bases at V and 3 bases at J, with 12 bases between the two ends. The CDR3 has 16 residues. Per the germline V gene, CDR1 is SGHNT and CDR2 is YYREEE (reference sequence). The CDR3 here is CASSLDPGGANEKLFF. In DNA, the CDR3 is TGTGCCAGCAGCTTGGACCCTGGGGGGGCTAATGAAAAACTGTTTTTT.

The J gene is TRBJ1-2, the V gene TRBV7-2, with 7 bases identical to TRBD1. The CDR3 is made up of 14 amino acids. J was trimmed by 4 bases and V by 5 bases; bases with no gene match: 7. CDR1 and CDR2 (germline): SGHTA, FQGNSA. This CDR3 is CASSPGQPPYGYTF. The CDR3 bases are TGTGCCAGCAGCCCGGGACAGCCTCCCTATGGCTACACCTTC.

The chain uses TRBV6-5 and TRBJ1-1, with 9 bases fitting TRBD1. J was trimmed by 9 bases and V by 5 bases; bases with no gene match: 10. The CDR3 consists of 14 residues. The germline V gene has CDR1 MNHEY and CDR2 SVGAGI. The CDR3 here is CASSPRTTGGKAFF. The CDR3 DNA sequence: TGTGCCAGCAGTCCACGTACTACAGGGGGCAAAGCTTTCTTT.

The chain uses TRBV10-3 and TRBJ2-7; tentatively, D is TRBD1 (6 bases). The CDR3 is 13 residues long. From germline, CDR1 is ENHRY and CDR2 SYGVKD. Trimming pared 8 bases from V and 1 base from J, leaving 12 bases between. The CDR3 region is CAIGRGQSYEQYF. CDR3 in DNA: TGTGCCATCGGCAGGGGCCAATCCTACGAGCAGTACTTC.

The chain combines TRBV13 with TRBJ2-2; no firm D call. Germline V lookup: CDR1 PRHDT, CDR2 FYEKMQ (reference sequence). Trimming took 4 bases from V and 6 from J, leaving 12 bases between them. The CDR3 sequence is 14 residues long. The CDR3 is CASSSPWQPGELFF. In DNA, the CDR3 is TGTGCCAGCAGCTCCCCGTGGCAGCCCGGGGAGCTGTTTTTT.

V gene TRBV19 combines with J gene TRBJ1-3; no firm D call. The CDR3 is made up of 15 amino acids. Between the trimmed V and J ends, which lost 5 bases and 0 bases, there was a span of 11 bases. Germline values: CDR1 LNHDA, CDR2 SQIVND (reference sequence). In DNA form, the CDR3 reads TGTGCCAGTAGTTCGTCCCTGGGCTCTGGAAACACCATATATTTT. Its translation: CASSSSLGSGNTIYF.

The chain has TRBV29-1 and TRBJ2-1, with D perhaps matching TRBD1 or TRBD2 (7 bases each). Trimming removed 4 bases from V and 13 bases from J, with 20 bases in between. The germline CDR1 and CDR2 sequences are SQVTM and ANQGSEA. This CDR3 has 13 amino acids. CDR3 DNA: TGCAGCGTTGGACAGGGCGCGGGAGCGGGCCAGTTCTTC. It translates to CSVGQGAGAGQFF.

V is TRBV5-1 and J is TRBJ2-7, with a weak D call TRBD2 (6 bases). V was cut by 3 bases and J by 2 bases, with 18 bases left in between. The CDR3 extends over 16 amino acids. Germline V gene lookup returns CDR1 SGHRS and CDR2 YFSETQ. The CDR3 spells CASSSSGLASAYEQYF. The DNA of the CDR3 is TGCGCCAGCAGCTCTTCGGGTCTAGCGAGCGCCTACGAGCAGTACTTC. The full variable domain, with the rest looked up from reference TRBV5-1 and TRBJ2-7, is KAGVTQTPRYLIKTRGQQVTLSCSPISGHRSVSWYQQTPGQGLQFLFEYFSETQRNKGNFPGRFSGRQFSNSRSEMNVSTLELGDSALYLCASSSSGLASAYEQYFGPGTRLTVT.

This chain links TRBV5-1 with TRBJ1-1; TRBD1 might be the D (6 bases). The V and J ends lost 4 bases and 6 bases respectively, with 19 bases between them. The CDR3 is 15 residues long. Germline CDR1 SGHRS, CDR2 YFSETQ. The CDR3 reads CASSIGQQTSPEAFF. The CDR3, as DNA: TGCGCCAGCAGCATCGGACAGCAAACCTCGCCTGAAGCTTTCTTT.

The chain couples TRBV28 to TRBJ2-5; no reliable D call. From germline, CDR1 is MDHEN and CDR2 SYDVKM. The germline V and J ends were trimmed by 5 bases and 5 bases, with 12 bases remaining between them. The CDR3 is made up of 13 amino acids. In DNA form, the CDR3 reads TGTGCCAGCAGTCGAAGCGAGGTGGAGACCCAGTACTTC. This translates into CASSRSEVETQYF. The whole variable domain, remainder taken from reference TRBV28 and TRBJ2-5, is DVKVTQSSRYLVKRTGEKVFLECVQDMDHENMFWYRQDPGLGLRLIYFSYDVKMKEKGDIPEGYSVSREKKERFSLILESASTNQTSMYLCASSRSEVETQYFGPGTRLLVL.

The chain carries TRBV27 and TRBJ2-2, with a possible D match to TRBD1 (6 bases). There are 14 residues in the CDR3. Trimming took off 5 bases at V and 0 bases at J, with 7 bases between the two ends. Germline V CDR1 and CDR2: MNHEY, SMNVEV (reference sequence). In DNA form, the CDR3 reads TGTGCCAGCAGTAGACAGGCGAACACCGGGGAGCTGTTTTTT. The encoded protein is CASSRQANTGELFF.

The chain carries TRBV6-5 and TRBJ2-7, with TRBD2 identical over 10 bases. CDR3 length equals 16 residues. Germline CDR1 and CDR2: MNHEY and SVGAGI. V shed 0 bases and J 7 bases; nucleotides not matched to a gene: 9. CDR3 amino acids: CASSYSEAGGPGEQYF. The CDR3 DNA reads as TGTGCCAGCAGTTACTCCGAAGCGGGAGGGCCGGGGGAGCAGTACTTC.

The chain has TRBV7-9 and TRBJ2-2, with D unclear. The CDR3 contains 17 residues. V gave up 8 bases and J gave up 2 bases, with 21 bases separating them. CDR1 and CDR2 from the germline V gene are SEHNR and FQNEAQ (reference sequence). The CDR3 DNA reads TGTGCCAGCCACGACCCGGCAGTCACATTTAACACCGGGGAGCTGTTTTTT. Amino acid sequence: CASHDPAVTFNTGELFF. The full variable domain, completed using reference TRBV7-9 and TRBJ2-2, is DTGVSQNPRHKITKRGQNVTFRCDPISEHNRLYWYRQTLGQGPEFLTYFQNEAQLEKSRLLSDRFSAERPKGSFSTLEIQRTEQGDSAMYLCASHDPAVTFNTGELFFGEGSRLTVL.

The CDR3 here is CASSPLAGGPSGELFF. DNA of the CDR3: TGTGCCAGCAGCCCCCTAGCGGGAGGGCCCTCCGGGGAGCTGTTTTTT. The rearrangement links TRBV5-4 to TRBJ2-2, with 12 bases fitting TRBD2. Germline CDR1 is SGHNT and CDR2 is YYREEE (reference sequence). The CDR3 is made up of 16 amino acids. V lost 4 bases and J lost 6; bases outside the gene matches: 7. The full variable domain, completed using reference TRBV5-4 and TRBJ2-2, is ETGVTQSPTHLIKTRGQQVTLRCSSQSGHNTVSWYQQALGQGPQFIFQYYREEENGRGNFPPRFSGLQFPNYSSELNVNALELDDSALYLCASSPLAGGPSGELFFGEGSRLTVL.